This TCR beta chain was observed in a study of T cell responses to AZD1222 COVID-19 vaccine. As to this clone: Its matching antigen is unknown.

Overall study findings and caveats: In all cases, repertoires were sampled only after the peak T cell response. CD4 TCRs covered the whole spike, strongest at regions 160-218 and 743-854.

Produced via immunoSEQ multiplex PCR; TCRdb's table is partial and in-frame only. Of roughly 97,000 clones listed, 80% to 90% are singletons. This CDR3 has 14 residues. The germline V gene encodes CDR1 SGHDT and CDR2 YYEEEE. Trimming removed 4 bases at V and 5 bases at J, with 15 bases between. This TCR was recovered from an adult in good health. The rearrangement links TRBV5-6 to TRBJ1-1, with a weak D call TRBD1 (6 bases). The sample consisted of peripheral blood, taken on day 0 of AZD1222 vaccination. Here the CDR3 reads CASSIGQSRTEAFF. The CDR3 DNA reads TGTGCCAGCAGCATTGGACAGAGTAGGACTGAAGCTTTCTTT.